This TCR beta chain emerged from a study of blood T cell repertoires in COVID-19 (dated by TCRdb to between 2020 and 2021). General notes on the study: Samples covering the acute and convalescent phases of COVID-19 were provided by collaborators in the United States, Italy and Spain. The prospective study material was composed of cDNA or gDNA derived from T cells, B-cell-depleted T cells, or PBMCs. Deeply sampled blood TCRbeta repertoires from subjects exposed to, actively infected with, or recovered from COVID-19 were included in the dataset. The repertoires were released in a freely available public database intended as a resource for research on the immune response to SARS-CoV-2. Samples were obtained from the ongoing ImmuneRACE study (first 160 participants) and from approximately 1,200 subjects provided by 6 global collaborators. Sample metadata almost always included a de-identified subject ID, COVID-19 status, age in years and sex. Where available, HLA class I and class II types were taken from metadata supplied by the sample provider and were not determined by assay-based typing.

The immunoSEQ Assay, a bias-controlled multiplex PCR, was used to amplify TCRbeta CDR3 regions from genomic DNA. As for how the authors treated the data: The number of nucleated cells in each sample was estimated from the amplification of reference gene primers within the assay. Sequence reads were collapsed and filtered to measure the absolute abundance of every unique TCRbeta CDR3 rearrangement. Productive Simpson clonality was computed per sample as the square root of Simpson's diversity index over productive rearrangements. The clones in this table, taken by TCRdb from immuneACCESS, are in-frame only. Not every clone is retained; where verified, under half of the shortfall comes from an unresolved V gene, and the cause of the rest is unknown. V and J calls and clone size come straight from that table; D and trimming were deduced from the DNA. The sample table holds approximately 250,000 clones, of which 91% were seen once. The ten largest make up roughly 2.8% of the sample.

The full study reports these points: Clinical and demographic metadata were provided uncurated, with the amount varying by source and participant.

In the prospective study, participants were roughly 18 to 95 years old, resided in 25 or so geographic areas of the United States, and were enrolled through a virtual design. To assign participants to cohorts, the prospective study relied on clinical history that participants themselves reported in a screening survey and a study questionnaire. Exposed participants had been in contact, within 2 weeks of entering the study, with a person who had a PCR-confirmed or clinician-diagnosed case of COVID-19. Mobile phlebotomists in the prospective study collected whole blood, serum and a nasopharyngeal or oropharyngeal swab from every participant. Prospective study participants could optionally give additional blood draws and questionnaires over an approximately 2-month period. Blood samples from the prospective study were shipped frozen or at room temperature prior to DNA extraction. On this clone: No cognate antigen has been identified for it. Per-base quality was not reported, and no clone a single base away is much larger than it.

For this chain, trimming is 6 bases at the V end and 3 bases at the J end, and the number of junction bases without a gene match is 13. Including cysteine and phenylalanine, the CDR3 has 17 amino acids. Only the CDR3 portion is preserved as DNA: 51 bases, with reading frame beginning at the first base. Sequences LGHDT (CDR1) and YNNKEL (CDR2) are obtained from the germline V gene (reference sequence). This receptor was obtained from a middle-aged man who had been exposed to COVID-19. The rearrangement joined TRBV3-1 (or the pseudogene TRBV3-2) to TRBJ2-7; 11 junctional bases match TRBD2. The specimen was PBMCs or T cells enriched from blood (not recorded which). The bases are TGTGCCAGCAGTCGCTTTCCCGGGACTAGCGGATTCTACGAGCAGTACTTC. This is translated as CASSRFPGTSGFYEQYF.